Sequencing of this TCR beta chain was carried out in a study of read filtering for tumor transcriptome and immune sequencing. General study results and limits: Dropping single-read clonotypes raised IR-seq and RNA-seq shared-clonotype correlation.

Sample share makes this clonotype medium-sized. Its antigen is unknown. This library used roughly 400 ng RNA and molecular barcoded adaptors spanning alpha/delta and beta/gamma chains. From the reads, TCRdb called clonotypes with MiXCR, one entry per CDR3 protein. The sample consists of around 65,000 distinct CDR3 sequences, roughly 19% of them appearing once. The source material was a population of CD138-negative cells sorted from bone marrow. The TCR originated in a donor at least 40 years old with multiple myeloma.

The CDR3 nucleotides are TGTGCCAGCAGCTTAGATAAGGTAGCGGGACCTGAGCAGTTCTTC. Amino acid sequence: CASSLDKVAGPEQFF. The chain links TRBV11-3 to TRBJ2-1, with TRBD2 matching 8 bases. Germline V gene lookup returns CDR1 SGHNT and CDR2 YENEEA. The CDR3 is 15 residues long. Trimming removed 0 bases from V and 9 bases from J; junction bases left unmatched: 7.